Listed here are 21 T cell receptor beta chains from one sample, sequenced in a study of Ad26.COV2.S vaccination and SARS-CoV-2 variants. Sequencing was performed with immunoSEQ multiplex PCR; in TCRdb, only in-frame clones are kept and a portion is missing. Here the sample spans tens of thousands of clones, 82% being singletons. This specimen consisted of peripheral blood, obtained after recovery from COVID-19. The receptor set was obtained from a human donor who had recovered from COVID-19.

This clone was recorded at least ten times. This sequence joins TRBV11-2 and TRBJ1-1; D is ambiguous. V was shortened by 4 bases and J by 7 bases, with 7 bases between the two germline ends. This CDR3 region has 11 residues. CDR1 and CDR2 (germline): SGHAT, FQNNGV. The DNA for the CDR3 is TGTGCCAGCAGCTGGGCAGGTGAAGCTTTCTTT. Protein product: CASSWAGEAFF.

The chain couples TRBV4-1 to TRBJ1-2; D may be TRBD1 (5 bases). The CDR3 extends over 14 amino acids. The V gene's germline CDR1 is MGHRA and CDR2 YSYEKL. Deletions cut 3 bases from V and 0 bases from J, with 8 bases between. The CDR3 DNA sequence: TGCGCCAGCAGCCACAGGGAGTCTAACTATGGCTACACCTTC. Its translation: CASSHRESNYGYTF.

The chain couples TRBV6-2 or TRBV6-3 to TRBJ1-5; D is uncertain. The CDR3 has 14 amino acids. CDR1 MNHEY and CDR2 SVGEGT come from the germline V gene. Trimming shortened V by 6 bases and J by 3 bases, and 12 bases separated the two germline ends. CDR3 sequence (DNA): TGTGCCAGCAGCCACCCAGCCTTCAATCAGCCCCAGCATTTT. As protein: CASSHPAFNQPQHF.

This clone was observed a single time. The V gene is TRBV2, the J gene TRBJ1-5; possibly TRBD1 for D (6 bases). Germline V gene lookup returns CDR1 SNHLY and CDR2 FYNNEI. The CDR3 runs to 14 residues. The ends were cut back, 7 bases at V and 4 bases at J, with 14 bases in the middle. CDR3 nucleotide sequence: TGTGCCAGCACCCCGGGGGCACAAAATCAGCCCCAGCATTTT. This encodes CASTPGAQNQPQHF. Supplemented by reference TRBV2 and TRBJ1-5, the full variable domain reads EPEVTQTPSHQVTQMGQEVILRCVPISNHLYFYWYRQILGQKVEFLVSFYNNEISEKSEIFDDQFSVERPDGSNFTLKIRSTKLEDSAMYFCASTPGAQNQPQHFGDGTRLSIL.

The chain joins TRBV11-2 to TRBJ2-4; no reliable D call. This CDR3 has 13 amino acids. Germline V gene data show CDR1 as SGHAT and CDR2 as FQNNGV. V was clipped by 5 bases and J by 4 bases, with 9 bases between them. The CDR3 DNA reads TGTGCCAGCAGCCCGGATCCAAAAAACATTCAGTACTTC. It translates to CASSPDPKNIQYF.

V and J are TRBV9 and TRBJ2-5; D ambiguous. The CDR3 is made up of 13 amino acids. CDR1 is SGDLS and CDR2 is YYNGEE in the germline V gene. V gave up 3 bases and J gave up 4 bases, with 10 bases separating them. The CDR3 region has the DNA TGTGCCAGCAGCGCCGAGTCTGGAGAGACCCAGTACTTC. Translated: CASSAESGETQYF.

V gene TRBV7-2 combines with J gene TRBJ2-2; maybe TRBD2 (6 bases). The CDR3 has 15 amino acids. Per germline, CDR1 SGHTA and CDR2 FQGNSA. V was clipped by 6 bases and J by 2 bases, with 13 bases between them. The CDR3 coding sequence is TGTGCCAGCAGTCTCCGGGACTTAAACACCGGGGAGCTGTTTTTT. This translates into CASSLRDLNTGELFF.

The CDR3 spells CASSRGSDTQYF. The DNA for the CDR3 is TGTGCCAGCAGTCGCGGTTCAGATACGCAGTATTTT. This rearrangement joins TRBV27 to TRBJ2-3; D is undetermined. V lost 5 bases, J lost 4 bases, and 7 bases lay in between. Germline V gene data show CDR1 as MNHEY and CDR2 as SMNVEV (reference sequence). The CDR3 extends over 12 amino acids.

The CDR3 DNA sequence: TGCGCCAGCAGCTTGCCCTCAGGGCCCTCCTACAATGAGCAGTTCTTC. Translation: CASSLPSGPSYNEQFF. J is TRBJ2-1 and V is TRBV5-1; a weak D match, TRBD1 (5 bases). CDR3 length: 16 residues. V shed 1 base and J shed 0 bases, with 11 bases lying between them. Germline values: CDR1 SGHRS, CDR2 YFSETQ.

This chain uses TRBV29-1 with TRBJ1-2; D not certain. This CDR3 has 13 amino acids. Germline-derived CDR1 and CDR2 are SQVTM and ANQGSEA. V gave up 3 bases and J gave up 4 bases, with 12 bases separating them. This chain's CDR3 is CSVDHRGGYGYTF. The CDR3 DNA reads TGCAGCGTTGATCACCGGGGAGGCTATGGCTACACCTTC.

The chain links TRBV6-5 to TRBJ1-2; the match to TRBD1 covers 9 bases. Germline V gene lookup returns CDR1 MNHEY and CDR2 SVGAGI. The CDR3 runs 16 residues. The trim removed 4 bases at V and 7 bases at J, leaving 13 bases unmatched. CDR3 nucleotide sequence: TGTGCCAGCAGTTCCTTCGGGACAGGGAGGTCTTCTGGCTACACCTTC. Protein: CASSSFGTGRSSGYTF.

The rearrangement links TRBV28 to TRBJ2-5; 8 nucleotides agree with TRBD2. The germline CDR1 and CDR2 sequences are MDHEN and SYDVKM. Trimming took 6 bases from V and 0 from J; bases not matched to a gene: 6. The CDR3 is 15 residues long. The CDR3 region has the DNA TGTGCCAGCAGCATAGCGGGAAAGTACCAAGAGACCCAGTACTTC. Translating gives CASSIAGKYQETQYF.

The CDR3 nucleotides read TGTGCCAGCAGCCTACAGAAGGGGGTTGGACTAGCGGGATCCGTGGCTGAGCAGTTCTTC. This gives the protein CASSLQKGVGLAGSVAEQFF. The V and J genes are TRBV3-1 (or the pseudogene TRBV3-2) and TRBJ2-1; the match to TRBD2 covers 12 bases. The V and J ends lost 4 bases and 9 bases, in that order; junction bases with no gene match: 22. Germline V lookup: CDR1 LGHDT, CDR2 YNNKEL (reference sequence). The CDR3 contains 20 residues.

The V call is TRBV7-9, the J call TRBJ2-1, with D tentatively TRBD1 or TRBD2 (5 bases each). The CDR3 is 17 residues long. The ends were cut back, 2 bases at V and 6 bases at J, with 20 bases in the middle. Germline-derived CDR1 and CDR2 are SEHNR and FQNEAQ (reference sequence). The CDR3 here is CASSLPTGRVGVNEQFF. The CDR3 region has the DNA TGTGCCAGCAGCTTACCCACGGGGCGAGTCGGCGTCAATGAGCAGTTCTTC.

V and J are TRBV28 and TRBJ1-4, with 7 bases identical to TRBD1. Per the germline V gene, CDR1 is MDHEN and CDR2 is SYDVKM. The CDR3 extends over 14 amino acids. Trimming cost V 2 bases and J 7 bases; bases outside gene matches: 4. For the CDR3, the DNA is TGTGCCAGCAGTTTACAGGGGGAATTTGAAAAACTGTTTTTT. It is translated as CASSLQGEFEKLFF.

The J gene is TRBJ2-7, the V gene TRBV3-1 (or the pseudogene TRBV3-2); 9 nucleotides line up with TRBD2. V shed 2 bases, J shed 5 bases, and the junction held 7 bases outside the gene matches. Germline V gives CDR1 LGHDT, CDR2 YNNKEL (reference sequence). The CDR3 is made up of 15 amino acids. CDR3 loop: CASSQPGLAIHEQYF. The CDR3 DNA follows: TGTGCCAGCAGCCAACCGGGACTAGCAATCCACGAGCAGTACTTC.

CDR3 residues: CASSLPPVRTSASSYNEQFF. The CDR3 nucleotides are TGTGCCAGCAGTCTTCCCCCTGTGAGGACTAGCGCAAGCTCCTACAATGAGCAGTTCTTC. The gene calls are TRBV28 and TRBJ2-1; 9 bases align to TRBD2. The CDR3 has 20 amino acids. Trimming removed 5 bases from V and 0 bases from J; junction bases left unmatched: 17. In germline, CDR1 is MDHEN, CDR2 SYDVKM.

The J gene is TRBJ2-5, the V gene TRBV19, with a possible D match to TRBD2 (6 bases). Trimming removed 5 bases from V and 1 base from J, with 20 bases in between. CDR3 size: 17 residues. Germline V lookup: CDR1 LNHDA, CDR2 SQIVND (reference sequence). DNA for the CDR3: TGTGCCAGTAGTTCCCTTAGCGGCCCCCCACCCCAAGAGACCCAGTACTTC. Its translation: CASSSLSGPPPQETQYF.

The rearrangement uses TRBV10-1 and TRBJ2-6; TRBD1 matches at 8 bases. CDR1 is WNHNN and CDR2 is SYGVQD in the germline V gene (reference sequence). The CDR3 has 17 amino acids. The trim removed 7 bases at V and 0 bases at J, leaving 8 bases unmatched. CDR3 sequence: CASIQTGAYSGANVLTF. The CDR3 bases are TGCGCCAGCATTCAGACAGGGGCTTACTCTGGGGCCAACGTCCTGACTTTC.

The chain recombines TRBV27 with TRBJ2-3; possible D gene TRBD1, 6 bases. The CDR3 runs 15 residues. Germline loops: CDR1 MNHEY, CDR2 SMNVEV (reference sequence). Trimming took off 4 bases at V and 1 base at J, with 12 bases between the two ends. The CDR3 region is CASSWNNRGTDTQYF. The DNA of the CDR3 is TGTGCCAGCAGTTGGAACAACAGGGGCACAGATACGCAGTATTTT.

The V and J genes are TRBV28 and TRBJ1-2; TRBD1 matches 10 bases. This CDR3 spans 12 amino acids. From germline, CDR1 is MDHEN and CDR2 SYDVKM. Trimming took 8 bases from V and 12 from J; bases not matched to a gene: 9. As DNA, the CDR3 is TGTGCCAGCCAGACCGGGACAGGGGATCACACCTTC. As protein: CASQTGTGDHTF.